Listed here is a single T cell receptor beta chain. The antigen it recognizes is unknown. Qualities for individual bases were not recorded, and no much larger clone is one base off. The sample is drawn from a study of CD8 T cells in Susac syndrome (dated by TCRdb to between 2018 and 2021). The study in broad terms: Whether CD8+ T cell activation and differentiation in Susac syndrome was antigen driven was tested using repertoire sequencing. Clonality of the CD8+ T cell repertoire was compared between over 10 healthy donors, approximately 14 Susac syndrome patients and 15 or so multiple sclerosis patients.

What the work shows at the level of the full study, not this receptor alone: The TCR sequencing and HLA analysis was acknowledged to have included a relatively small number of individuals.

RNA was extracted with the RNeasy kit and roughly 0.45 to 1 ug was reverse transcribed using random hexamers. The immunoSEQ multiplex PCR assay, which covers 54 Vbeta and 13 Jbeta segments, was used to amplify TCR beta CDR3 regions. To correct PCR amplification bias, a synthetic template baseline was used for both primer optimization and computational correction. The authors processed their data as follows. Only productive sequences were kept, with reads annotated to V, D and J genes according to IMGT and analyzed in immunoSEQ Analyzer. Clonality was computed as one minus Shannon entropy normalized by log2 of the number of productive unique sequences. For each patient and control, public and private clones were evaluated among the 100 most prevalent clones. A clone was defined as Susac-specific if it was absent from the healthy and MS cohorts, from over 1,000 published viral clones and from other ImmuneACCESS disease sequences. TCRdb trimmed the raw reads at Q25, called clones with MiXCR and kept productive beta chains. One record per CDR3 amino acid sequence lists the most common genes and DNA. TCRdb, not the original authors, processed these V and J calls. This sample is represented by roughly 300,000 distinct CDR3 sequences; approximately 81% of them were singletons. The top ten clonotypes cover over 0.09% of the sample.

Peripheral blood CD8+ and CD4+ T cells from healthy donors, Susac syndrome patients and multiple sclerosis patients were profiled by high-throughput TCR beta sequencing. The multiple sclerosis controls were treatment-naive patients whose relapsing-remitting disease, either stable or active, fulfilled the revised McDonald criteria. Bulk CD8+ and CD4+ T cells were purified by magnetic negative isolation, whereas CD8+ TEMRA cells were enriched by FACS. Blood was collected in EDTA tubes and processed within 24 hours, with PBMCs isolated through density gradient centrifugation. PBMCs destined for TCR sequencing were cryopreserved in liquid nitrogen and later thawed in a 37 °C water bath. The sorted or isolated CD4+, CD8+ and CD8+ TEMRA cells reached a purity of at least 90%. Sequencing used CD8+ T cells from PBMCs. The TCR originated in a human donor with multiple sclerosis.

DNA sequence: TGCAGCGTGCTTGACAGGGTTGAGCAGTTCTTC. Translated, it gives CSVLDRVEQFF. The sequence is built from TRBV29-1 and TRBJ2-1, and TRBD1 matches 7 of the central bases. From the cysteine through the phenylalanine, the CDR3 covers 11 amino acids. Here the CDR3 DNA is all that survives: 33 bases in frame from base 1. The germline V gene yields SQVTM for CDR1 and ANQGSEA for CDR2. V is cut back by 6 bases and J by 9 bases, with 5 bases in the junction unmatched.